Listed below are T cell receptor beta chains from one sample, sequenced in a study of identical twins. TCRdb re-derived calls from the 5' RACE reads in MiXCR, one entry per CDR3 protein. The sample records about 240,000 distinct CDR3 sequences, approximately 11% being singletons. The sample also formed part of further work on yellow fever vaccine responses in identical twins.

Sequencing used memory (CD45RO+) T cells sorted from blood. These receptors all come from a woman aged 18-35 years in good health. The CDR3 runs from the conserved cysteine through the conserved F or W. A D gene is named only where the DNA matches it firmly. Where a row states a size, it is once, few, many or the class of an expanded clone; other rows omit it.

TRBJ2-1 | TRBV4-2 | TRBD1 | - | CASSQDAPPGQGLGNEQFF | TGTGCCAGCAGCCAAGATGCGCCCCCGGGACAGGGCTTGGGGAATGAGCAGTTCTTC
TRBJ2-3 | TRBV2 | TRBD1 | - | CASRWGSRQGVDTQYF | TGTGCCAGCAGGTGGGGGAGCCGACAGGGAGTAGATACGCAGTATTTT
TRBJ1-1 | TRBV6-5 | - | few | CASSYGAGLMNTEAFF | TGTGCCAGCAGTTACGGGGCTGGATTAATGAACACTGAAGCTTTCTTT
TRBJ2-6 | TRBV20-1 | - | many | CSARSGSGANVLTF | TGCAGTGCTAGATCAGGGTCTGGGGCCAACGTCCTGACTTTC
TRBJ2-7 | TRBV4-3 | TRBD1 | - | CASSLGTGIGYEQYF | TGCGCCAGCAGCCTGGGGACAGGTATAGGTTACGAGCAGTACTTC
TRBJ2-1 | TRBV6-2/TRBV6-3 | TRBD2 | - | CASSSTGTSGWYNEQFF | TGTGCCAGCAGTTCTACCGGGACTAGCGGGTGGTACAATGAGCAGTTCTTC
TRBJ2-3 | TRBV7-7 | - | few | CASSAGPSTDTQYF | TGTGCTAGCAGCGCGGGGCCTAGCACAGATACGCAGTATTTT
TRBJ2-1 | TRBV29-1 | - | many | CSEPGRIVAAPRPNEQFF | TGCAGCGAGCCGGGACGGATAGTAGCGGCTCCCCGTCCCAATGAGCAGTTCTTC
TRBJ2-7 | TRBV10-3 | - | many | CAISVESEQYF | TGTGCCATCAGTGTTGAGAGCGAGCAGTACTTC
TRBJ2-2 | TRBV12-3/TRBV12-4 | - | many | CASSLVQTNTGELFF | TGTGCCAGCAGCTTGGTCCAAACGAACACCGGGGAGCTGTTTTTT
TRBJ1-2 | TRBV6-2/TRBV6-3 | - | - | CAISVPGIRSYGYTF | TGTGCCATCTCGGTCCCCGGGATCAGATCCTATGGCTACACCTTC
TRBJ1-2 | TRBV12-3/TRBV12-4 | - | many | CASSGDGSYGYTF | TGTGCCAGCAGTGGCGACGGAAGCTATGGCTACACCTTC
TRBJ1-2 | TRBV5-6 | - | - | CASSLVQALYYGYTF | TGTGCCAGCAGCTTGGTGCAGGCCTTGTACTATGGCTACACCTTC
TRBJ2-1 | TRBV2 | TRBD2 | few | CASSVNPRSGGSYNEQFF | TGTGCCAGCAGCGTAAACCCGAGAAGCGGGGGGTCCTACAATGAGCAGTTCTTC
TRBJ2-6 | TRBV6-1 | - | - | CASSRLPQQAGANVLSF | TGTGCCAGCAGTCGCCTACCACAGCAGGCTGGGGCCAACGTCCTGAGTTTC
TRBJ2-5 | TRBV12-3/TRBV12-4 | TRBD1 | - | CASSRLRTGVGETQYF | TGTGCCAGCAGCCGTCTCCGGACAGGGGTGGGGGAGACCCAGTACTTC